Below are 19 T cell receptor beta chains sequenced from a single sample in a study of identical twins. MiXCR, run by TCRdb on the 5' RACE reads, gives a single entry per CDR3 protein. The sample shows hundreds of thousands of distinct CDR3 sequences, 21% of them seen only once. A further study also used this sample, focusing on T cells expressing NK-cell markers.

Material: PBMCs. Receptors were obtained from a woman aged 18-29 years in good health.

This clonotype has more than one count but fewer than ten. The CDR3 DNA reads TGTGCCTGGAGCTACCAAGTAGGAGCTTTCTTT. Amino acids: CAWSYQVGAFF. V usage is TRBV30 and J usage is TRBJ1-1; D is ambiguous. V was trimmed by 3 bases and J by 10 bases, leaving 12 bases between them. The CDR3 has 11 residues. CDR1 GTSNPN and CDR2 SVGIG come from the germline V gene (reference sequence). Using reference TRBV30 and TRBJ1-1 for the parts outside the CDR3, the full variable domain is SQTIHQWPATLVQPVGSPLSLECTVEGTSNPNLYWYRQAAGRGLQLLFYSVGIGQISSEVPQNLSASRPQDRQFILSSKKLLLSDSGFYLCAWSYQVGAFFGQGTRLTVV.

The chain couples TRBV21-1 to TRBJ2-7; the DNA was not compared with TRBD2, the D call given in the table. TRBV21-1 is a documented pseudogene. The length of the CDR3 is 19 residues. CDR3 DNA sequence: TGTGCCAGCAGCAAAGCCTTATCACCCCGGACTAGCGGGAGTTCCGAGCAGTACTTC. It translates to CASSKALSPRTSGSSEQYF.

The gene calls are TRBV20-1 and TRBJ2-3; D is ambiguous. From germline, CDR1 is DFQATT and CDR2 SNEGSKA (reference sequence). V lost 4 bases and J 2 bases, leaving 16 bases between the germline ends. CDR3 length equals 15 residues. The CDR3 reads CSATGLVGYTDTQYF. CDR3 nucleotides: TGCAGTGCTACCGGCCTGGTGGGGTACACAGATACGCAGTATTTT.

The chain combines TRBV12-3 or TRBV12-4 with TRBJ2-5, with D perhaps given as TRBD1 or TRBD2 (5 bases each). There are 14 residues in the CDR3. The germline V and J ends were trimmed by 3 bases and 8 bases, with 16 bases remaining between them. CDR3 loop: CASSFVQGRGTQYF. CDR3 in DNA: TGTGCCAGCAGTTTTGTCCAGGGCCGGGGAACCCAGTACTTC.

The gene calls are TRBV4-1 and TRBJ2-1, with D possibly TRBD2 on 5 matching bases. Trimming removed 4 bases at V and 10 bases at J, with 17 bases between. This CDR3 is built from 14 residues. Germline CDR1 reads MGHRA; CDR2 reads YSYEKL. The CDR3 sequence: CASSLLSGSTEQFF. CDR3 nucleotide sequence: TGCGCCAGCAGCCTCCTAAGTGGGAGTACCGAGCAGTTCTTC.

The J gene is TRBJ1-2, the V gene TRBV9; D is perhaps TRBD1 (6 bases). Germline V gene data show CDR1 as SGDLS and CDR2 as YYNGEE. The CDR3 contains 14 residues. The V end was cut by 3 bases, the J end by 2 bases, with 11 bases between. This chain's CDR3 is CASSGQAINYGYTF. The DNA for the CDR3 is TGTGCCAGCAGCGGACAGGCCATCAACTATGGCTACACCTTC.

This clonotype was seen a handful of times. This chain joins TRBV15 and TRBJ1-1; unclear D gene. CDR3 length equals 14 residues. The V end was cut by 1 base, the J end by 3 bases, with 9 bases between. Per the germline V gene, CDR1 is LNHNV and CDR2 is YYDKDF (reference sequence). The chain's CDR3 is CATSRVAADTEAFF. In DNA, the CDR3 is TGTGCCACCAGCAGAGTTGCGGCAGACACTGAAGCTTTCTTT.

Concerning this clonotype: Its ends do not fully match the called genes, so a read error is possible. The chain is built from TRBV27 and TRBJ2-3, with no clear D. The CDR3 length is 14 residues. Looked up from germline, CDR1 is MNHEY and CDR2 is SMNVEV (reference sequence). The CDR3 DNA reads as TGTGCCGGCAGTTCTCCGGGCGTGTTGTATACGCAGTATTTT. Translated, it gives CAGSSPGVLYTQYF.

The chain uses TRBV6-1 and TRBJ2-2; 13 bases are shared with TRBD2. CDR3 length: 19 amino acids. V dropped 5 bases and J dropped 0; count of bases not matched to a gene: 9. CDR1 MNHNS and CDR2 SASEGT come from the germline V gene. CDR3 sequence (DNA): TGTGCCAGCAGTCCCCGGACTAGCGGGGGACCCGCGAACACCGGGGAGCTGTTTTTT. It is translated as CASSPRTSGGPANTGELFF.

This clonotype has only one observation. The V gene is TRBV12-3 or TRBV12-4, the J gene TRBJ2-1, with D hard to call. The CDR3 length is 13 residues. V gave up 6 bases and J gave up 8 bases, with 14 bases separating them. The CDR3 is CASSVLKEDEQFF. In DNA, the CDR3 is TGTGCCAGCAGCGTCTTAAAAGAGGATGAGCAGTTCTTC.

The rearrangement uses TRBV7-2 and TRBJ2-1; D is possibly TRBD2 (5 bases). CDR3 length: 17 amino acids. Germline V CDR1 and CDR2: SGHTA, FQGNSA. V lost 2 bases to trimming and J lost 0 bases, with 14 bases between them. In DNA, the CDR3 is TGTGCCAGCAGCTTACGACTGTCGGGGATCTCCTACAATGAGCAGTTCTTC. This encodes CASSLRLSGISYNEQFF.

This clonotype appeared once. The chain carries TRBV7-3 and TRBJ2-1, with 8 nucleotides matching TRBD1. The V and J ends lost 3 bases and 10 bases, in that order; junction bases with no gene match: 2. In germline, CDR1 is SGHTA, CDR2 FQGTGA. The CDR3 runs to 12 residues. The CDR3 loop is CASSFGQGEQFF. The CDR3 DNA reads TGTGCCAGCAGCTTCGGACAGGGAGAGCAGTTCTTC.

This clonotype was seen more than once but under ten times. The genes are TRBV11-2 and TRBJ2-1; the D is unclear. Trimming took off 4 bases at V and 7 bases at J, with 11 bases between the two ends. The V gene's germline CDR1 is SGHAT and CDR2 FQNNGV. This CDR3 comprises 13 residues. CDR3 sequence reads: CASSSGIFNEQFF. Written as DNA, the CDR3 is TGTGCCAGCAGCTCAGGCATATTTAATGAGCAGTTCTTC. The full variable domain, with the rest looked up from reference TRBV11-2 and TRBJ2-1, is EAGVAQSPRYKIIEKRQSVAFWCNPISGHATLYWYQQILGQGPKLLIQFQNNGVVDDSQLPKDRFSAERLKGVDSTLKIQPAKLEDSAVYLCASSSGIFNEQFFGPGTRLTVL.

A few counts support this clonotype. The gene calls are TRBV5-1 and TRBJ1-2; 7 positions agree with TRBD1. V shed 4 bases and J 5 bases; nucleotides not matched to a gene: 8. Germline V CDR1 and CDR2: SGHRS, YFSETQ. The CDR3 sequence is 14 residues long. The CDR3 coding sequence is TGCGCCAGCAGCCCTGGGACAGTTTATTATGGCTACACCTTC. Its protein product is CASSPGTVYYGYTF.

This clonotype occurred a few times. The chain joins TRBV5-5 to TRBJ2-6; possibly TRBD1 or TRBD2 for D (5 bases each). Trimming removed 2 bases from V and 0 bases from J, with 9 bases in between. CDR1 is SGHKS and CDR2 is YYEKEE in the germline V gene (reference sequence). The CDR3 loop spans 16 amino acids. The CDR3 here is CASSFSGTSGANVLTF. The CDR3 DNA reads as TGTGCCAGCAGCTTTTCAGGGACCTCTGGGGCCAACGTCCTGACTTTC.

The chain employs TRBV10-3 and TRBJ2-5, with TRBD2 identical over 11 bases. Germline CDR1 ENHRY, CDR2 SYGVKD. The CDR3 runs to 15 residues. After removal of 10 bases from V and 0 bases from J, the junction contained 7 bases not matched to a gene. The CDR3 sequence is CATNMGLADQETQYF. CDR3 DNA: TGTGCCACCAATATGGGACTAGCGGACCAAGAGACCCAGTACTTC.

This clonotype was recorded at least ten times. Germline is not matched at one junction end, which may reflect a read error. The chain is built from TRBV15 and TRBJ1-5; a weak D match, TRBD1 (6 bases). CDR1 LNHNV and CDR2 YYDKDF come from the germline V gene (reference sequence). The CDR3 contains 16 residues. The CDR3 region has the DNA TGTGCCACCAGCAGAGATCAGGGGCCTAGCAGTCAGCCCCAGCATTTT. As protein: CATSRDQGPSSQPQHF. Variable domain in full (rest from reference TRBV15 and TRBJ1-5): DAMVIQNPRYQVTQFGKPVTLSCSQTLNHNVMYWYQQKSSQAPKLLFHYYDKDFNNEADTPDNFQSRRPNTSFCFLDIRSPGLGDTAMYLCATSRDQGPSSQPQHFGDGTRLSIL.

DNA of the CDR3: TGTGCCAGCAGTTTATCTAGCGGGAGAGGCACCGGGGAGCTGTTTTTT. Protein sequence: CASSLSSGRGTGELFF. The chain couples TRBV12-3 or TRBV12-4 to TRBJ2-2; 10 bases fit TRBD2. V lost 2 bases to trimming and J lost 4 bases; unmatched junction nucleotides: 4. The CDR3 is 16 amino acids.

This clonotype showed up many times. The chain has TRBV6-2 or TRBV6-3 and TRBJ2-6; D remains unclear. The length of the CDR3 is 14 residues. Germline V CDR1 and CDR2: MNHEY, SVGEGT. V was clipped by 1 base and J by 0 bases, with 1 base between them. The CDR3 spells CASSYFSGANVLTF. DNA for the CDR3: TGTGCCAGCAGTTACTTCTCTGGGGCCAACGTCCTGACTTTC.